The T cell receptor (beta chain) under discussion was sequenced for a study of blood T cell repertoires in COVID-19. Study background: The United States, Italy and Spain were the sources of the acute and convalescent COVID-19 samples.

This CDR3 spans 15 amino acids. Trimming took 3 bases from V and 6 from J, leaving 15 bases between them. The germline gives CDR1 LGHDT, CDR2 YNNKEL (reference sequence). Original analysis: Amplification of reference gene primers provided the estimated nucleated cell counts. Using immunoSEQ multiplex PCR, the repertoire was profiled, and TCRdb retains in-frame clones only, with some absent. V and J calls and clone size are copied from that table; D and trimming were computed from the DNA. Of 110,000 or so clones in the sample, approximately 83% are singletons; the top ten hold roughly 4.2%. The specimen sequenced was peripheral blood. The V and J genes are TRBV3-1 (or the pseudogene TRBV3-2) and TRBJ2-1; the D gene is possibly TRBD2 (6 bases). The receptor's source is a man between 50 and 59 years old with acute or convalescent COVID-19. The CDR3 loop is CASSQTAGWGNEQFF. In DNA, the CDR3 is TGTGCCAGCAGCCAGACGGCGGGATGGGGCAATGAGCAGTTCTTC.